The 9 T cell receptor beta chains reported below all come from one sample, sequenced in a study of shared clonotypes between healthy human individuals. CD45RO-negative, CCR7-positively selected cells formed the naive CD8 fraction, excluding terminally differentiated effector memory CD45RA+ cells. Libraries were prepared by immunoSEQ multiplex PCR; TCRdb keeps only in-frame clonotypes and omits some of them. The table records over 2 million clones, around 96% of them present only once. Sequencing input: naive CD8+ T cells sorted from blood. The receptors stem from a young man in good health.

The rearrangement links TRBV6-6 to TRBJ2-7; TRBD2 matches at 9 bases. The CDR3 consists of 16 residues. The V and J ends lost 7 bases and 3 bases, in that order; junction bases with no gene match: 13. Germline CDR1 and CDR2: MNHNY and SVGAGI (reference sequence). The CDR3 DNA sequence: TGTGCCAGCACTTGGGACCCCCTAGCGGGAAACTACGAGCAGTACTTC. Amino acid sequence: CASTWDPLAGNYEQYF.

This chain links TRBV21-1 with TRBJ1-1; no DNA check was done on the table's D call, TRBD1. TRBV21-1 is tagged as a pseudogene. This CDR3 is built from 12 residues. Here the CDR3 reads CAYGPPNTEAFF. For the CDR3, the DNA is TGTGCCTATGGGCCTCCGAACACTGAAGCTTTCTTT.

V and J are TRBV27 and TRBJ2-6; D uncertain. Germline V gene lookup returns CDR1 MNHEY and CDR2 SMNVEV (reference sequence). V was shortened by 3 bases and J by 0 bases, with 6 bases between the two germline ends. CDR3 length: 15 residues. The CDR3: CASSLMASGANVLTF. Written as DNA, the CDR3 is TGTGCCAGCAGTTTGATGGCCTCTGGGGCCAACGTCCTGACTTTC. Supplemented by reference TRBV27 and TRBJ2-6, the full variable domain reads EAQVTQNPRYLITVTGKKLTVTCSQNMNHEYMSWYRQDPGLGLRQIYYSMNVEVTDKGDVPEGYKVSRKEKRNFPLILESPSPNQTSLYFCASSLMASGANVLTFGAGSRLTVL.

This rearrangement joins TRBV15 to TRBJ2-5, with 7 nucleotides matching TRBD2. J lost 5 bases, V lost 1 base, and 7 bases had no gene match. The CDR3 has 15 residues. Per the germline V gene, CDR1 is LNHNV and CDR2 is YYDKDF (reference sequence). CDR3 residues: CATSRGIRGEETQYF. The CDR3 bases are TGTGCCACCAGCAGAGGTATTCGGGGGGAGGAGACCCAGTACTTC.

The chain recombines TRBV25-1 with TRBJ2-3; D is unresolved. Trimming pared 6 bases from V and 2 bases from J, leaving 12 bases between. In germline, CDR1 is MGHDK, CDR2 SYGVNS. This CDR3 contains 14 residues. The DNA for the CDR3 is TGTGCCAGCAGCCCCCAGGCGATCACAGATACGCAGTATTTT. This sequence encodes CASSPQAITDTQYF.

The CDR3 protein is CASSQHSRLAEDTQYF. The CDR3 DNA reads TGTGCCAGCAGTCAACACTCACGACTAGCGGAGGATACGCAGTATTTT. V usage is TRBV6-6 and J usage is TRBJ2-3; 9 bases map to TRBD2. V shed 5 bases, J shed 6 bases, and the junction held 12 bases outside the gene matches. The germline V gene encodes CDR1 MNHNY and CDR2 SVGAGI (reference sequence). There are 16 residues in the CDR3.

This chain joins TRBV30 and TRBJ1-2; possibly TRBD1 for D (5 bases). CDR1 GTSNPN and CDR2 SVGIG come from the germline V gene (reference sequence). This CDR3 is built from 13 residues. Trimming took 5 bases from V and 2 from J, leaving 12 bases between them. As DNA, the CDR3 is TGTGCCTGGGGGTGGGGCCAGAACTATGGCTACACCTTC. This encodes CAWGWGQNYGYTF. Together with reference TRBV30 and TRBJ1-2, the CDR3 gives the full variable domain: SQTIHQWPATLVQPVGSPLSLECTVEGTSNPNLYWYRQAAGRGLQLLFYSVGIGQISSEVPQNLSASRPQDRQFILSSKKLLLSDSGFYLCAWGWGQNYGYTFGSGTRLTVV.

This clone was detected only once. J is TRBJ2-3 and V is TRBV28; 11 positions agree with TRBD1. The CDR3 has 14 residues. Trimming took 4 bases from V and 6 from J; bases not matched to a gene: 3. The germline CDR1 and CDR2 sequences are MDHEN and SYDVKM. The CDR3 DNA sequence: TGTGCCAGCAGTTCGGGACAGGGGGTTGATACGCAGTATTTT. It translates to CASSSGQGVDTQYF.

This clone was seen once. The chain employs TRBV13 and TRBJ1-1, with D unresolved. The V end was cut by 4 bases, the J end by 3 bases, with 6 bases between. Germline V CDR1 and CDR2: PRHDT, FYEKMQ (reference sequence). The CDR3 extends over 12 amino acids. The CDR3 sequence: CASSSADTEAFF. DNA for the CDR3: TGTGCCAGCAGCTCCGCTGACACTGAAGCTTTCTTT.